The clone carrying this T cell receptor (beta chain) has ten or more counts. What it binds is not known. The source of the sample is a study of CD8+CD57+ T cells in acquired aplastic anemia. Genomic DNA was employed as the template in profiling TCR beta VDJ and CDR3. TCRdb passed the reads through MiXCR, listing each CDR3 protein once. The data show some 170,000 distinct CDR3 sequences, about 45% seen once. Previously, flow cytometry had revealed CD8+CD57+ cell expansion in the patients chosen for sequencing. Study-level results: Patients and controls had in common twenty-nine CD8+ CDR3 sequences.

This CDR3 spans 16 amino acids. J was trimmed by 5 bases and V by 4 bases; bases with no gene match: 12. The V gene's germline CDR1 is SGHRS and CDR2 YFSETQ. The source is a human donor with aplastic anemia. The sample was sorted CD4+, CD8+, or CD8+CD57+ T cells (not recorded which) from PBMCs. This chain uses TRBV5-1 with TRBJ2-5; 9 positions agree with TRBD2. In nucleotides, the CDR3 is TGCGCCAGCAGCATCGGACTAGCGAGGGGGGTCGAGACCCAGTACTTC. This codes for CASSIGLARGVETQYF.